Sequencing of this T cell receptor (beta chain) was carried out in a study of T cell repertoires in aging, cancer and after chemotherapy. Germline values: CDR1 SGHAT, CDR2 FQNNGV. The V end was cut by 4 bases, the J end by 8 bases, with 12 bases between. The CDR3 loop spans 12 amino acids. Multiplex touch-down PCR with TRB-A/B primers amplified rearranged V-D-J TRB sequences. TCRdb re-called the multiplex PCR reads with MiXCR, one entry per CDR3 protein. This repertoire shows over a thousand distinct CDR3 sequences, 55% to 70% found once; its top ten account for about 79%. Amplification of TCR beta used genomic DNA extracted from peripheral blood.

Sequencing was performed on blood. This receptor was identified in a human donor with a blood cancer. This sequence joins TRBV11-2 and TRBJ2-7; D is unclear. The CDR3 sequence: CASSYKEVQQYF. The CDR3 DNA sequence: TGTGCCAGCAGCTATAAAGAGGTTCAGCAGTACTTC.